This TCR beta chain was captured by sequencing in a study of T cell repertoires in aging, cancer and after chemotherapy. In the study overall: Glioblastoma patients receiving temozolomide-based therapy gave paired samples before and after chemotherapy. Approximately 9.6 million TCR reads were in the whole dataset.

Multiplex touch-down PCR with TRB-A/B primers amplified rearranged V-D-J TRB sequences. TCRdb reanalysed the multiplex PCR reads using MiXCR and keeps one entry per CDR3 protein. The data hold around 2,700 distinct CDR3 sequences, with under 30% observed a single time. Study outcomes and limitations: Healthy donors lost TCR diversity with age mainly through richness, cancer patients through richness and evenness.

This clonotype is deemed medium-sized (0.01 to 0.1%). The antigen remains undetermined. Per the germline V gene, CDR1 is MNHEY and CDR2 is SMNVEV (reference sequence). The CDR3 sequence is 16 residues long. V lost 5 bases to trimming and J lost 3 bases, with 20 bases between them. Peripheral blood genomic DNA, not sorted cells or RNA, was the template. This rearrangement joins TRBV27 to TRBJ2-7; D call uncertain. The sequencing input was blood. This receptor was identified in a human donor with a solid tumor. In DNA form, the CDR3 reads TGTGCCAGCAGTCCTATTCCTAAGGGAAGGGTCTACGAGCAGTACTTC. It codes for CASSPIPKGRVYEQYF.